This T cell receptor (beta chain) is from a study of blood T cell repertoires in COVID-19. Overall study context: Spain, Italy and the United States supplied samples that represented acute and convalescent COVID-19.

Assay: immunoSEQ multiplex PCR; the TCRdb copy retains only in-frame clones and omits some. The sample holds 140,000 to 150,000 clones, 81% seen once. The junction had 10 bases not matched to a gene; V was cut back by 3 bases and J by 3 bases. Per the germline V gene, CDR1 is SGDLS and CDR2 is YYNGEE. The CDR3 is made up of 17 amino acids. The sequencing sample was made of peripheral blood. This sequence joins TRBV9 and TRBJ2-1; TRBD2 matches at 9 bases. The TCR was taken from a human donor in a cohort sampled during active COVID-19. The CDR3 loop reads CASSAIPGLAGYNEQFF. CDR3 DNA sequence: TGTGCCAGCAGCGCAATTCCGGGACTAGCAGGCTACAATGAGCAGTTCTTC.